These T cell receptor beta chains were read from a single sample in a study of cytomegalovirus exposure and HLA in healthy donors. Using immunoSEQ multiplex PCR, the repertoire was profiled, and TCRdb retains in-frame clones only, with some absent. The data hold about 140,000 clones, with about 91% observed a single time. The sequenced sample consisted of PBMCs. Source of these receptors: a woman younger than 35 in good health and CMV-seropositive. Each CDR3 is given with its conserved first and last residue.

len | j_gene | v_gene | CDR3aa
15 | TRBJ2-1 | TRBV7-3 | CASSPSGGHYNEQFF
15 | TRBJ1-5 | TRBV6-6 | CASSYGQGGGQPQHF
14 | TRBJ2-4 | TRBV5-1 | CASSGQGNLNIQYF
13 | TRBJ2-1 | TRBV5-4 | CASRQQGYNEQFF
14 | TRBJ1-2 | TRBV18 | CASSPGQGSYGYTF
14 | TRBJ1-1 | TRBV9 | CASSAASQAGEAFF
16 | TRBJ2-3 | TRBV7-3 | CASSLNPAGVTDTQYF
15 | TRBJ1-5 | TRBV15 | CATSRDPRDYQPQHF
15 | TRBJ2-3 | TRBV7-9 | CASSLGFGAPDTQYF
16 | TRBJ1-5 | TRBV7-2 | CASSLTDRPLNQPQHF
13 | TRBJ1-2 | TRBV11-2 | CASSLARVGGYTF
12 | TRBJ2-3 | TRBV11-2 | CASNLNRGPQYF
14 | TRBJ1-5 | TRBV30 | CAWSTTGRNQPQHF
13 | TRBJ1-1 | TRBV6-5 | CASSLTANTEAFF
14 | TRBJ2-5 | TRBV5-4 | CASSVDRGRETQYF
15 | TRBJ2-1 | TRBV28 | CASSFLFSGDNEQFF
14 | TRBJ1-5 | TRBV30 | CAWSVGAGNQPQHF
17 | TRBJ1-2 | TRBV4-3 | CASSQDRPGGSRYGYTF
14 | TRBJ1-1 | TRBV6-1 | CASSASGTGTEAFF
15 | TRBJ1-2 | TRBV10-3 | CAISESMAGFNGYTF
12 | TRBJ1-1 | TRBV28 | CASSRDRSEAFF
13 | TRBJ1-5 | TRBV28 | CASSSDKYQPQHF
14 | TRBJ1-3 | TRBV27 | CASSSHGGGNTIYF
13 | TRBJ2-7 | TRBV25-1 | CASSESQAYEQYF
15 | TRBJ1-4 | TRBV4-2 | CASSLSGRRSEKLFF
15 | TRBJ2-5 | TRBV30 | CAWSPGLAAKETQYF
15 | TRBJ1-6 | TRBV2 | CASSAGTGNNSPLHF
15 | TRBJ2-5 | TRBV28 | CASRRTSGRAVTQYF
13 | TRBJ2-7 | TRBV15 | CATSRESDDEQYF
16 | TRBJ1-4 | TRBV14 | CASSRLGPTGGEKLFF
18 | TRBJ2-3 | TRBV25-1 | CASSQKWLAGGTTDTQYF
13 | TRBJ2-3 | TRBV5-1 | CASSVAATDTQYF
14 | TRBJ1-3 | TRBV18 | CASSPQGSGNTIYF
18 | TRBJ2-7 | TRBV11-1 | CASSAGTSGSWPVYEQYF
16 | TRBJ1-2 | TRBV6-6 | CASSPLHVGQGYGYTF
19 | TRBJ2-1 | TRBV11-1 | CASASGTSGGWSSYNEQFF
16 | TRBJ2-3 | TRBV11-1 | CASSSRTGLAQDTQYF
15 | TRBJ1-1 | TRBV5-1 | CASSLGSGGNTEAFF
15 | TRBJ2-7 | TRBV25-1 | CASSESAAGAYEQYF
15 | TRBJ2-7 | TRBV7-3 | CASSEYGGSSYEQYF
18 | TRBJ2-1 | TRBV7-9 | CASSSPGAGESGLDEQFF
13 | TRBJ2-5 | TRBV18 | CASSPYFQETQYF
14 | TRBJ1-4 | TRBV7-9 | CASSSGQVNEKLFF
15 | TRBJ2-1 | TRBV29-1 | CSVVRALAVGSEQFF
14 | TRBJ1-2 | TRBV18 | CASSPRDNYYGYTF
15 | TRBJ1-5 | TRBV19 | CASSRSGTRNQPQHF
15 | TRBJ2-1 | TRBV7-6 | CASTPLAKTDNEQFF
18 | TRBJ2-1 | TRBV7-3 | CASSTKVASGGVGDEQFF
15 | TRBJ1-1 | TRBV18 | CASSQGGGPRTEAFF
13 | TRBJ2-1 | TRBV7-9 | CASSLDGDNEQFF
15 | TRBJ2-5 | TRBV7-8 | CASSLGQGHKETQYF
18 | TRBJ2-6 | TRBV5-4 | CASSSPITTGAGANVLTF